This T cell receptor (beta chain) was sequenced for a study of OX40 agonist ivuxolimab in advanced cancers. In the case of this clone: As yet, its antigen is unknown.

Sequenced by immunoSEQ multiplex PCR; TCRdb stores in-frame clones only, minus some. Of tens of thousands of clones listed, around 81% are singletons. Regarding the study as a whole: Antigen targets of the expanded peripheral T cells went undetermined. The CD4+ and CD8+ T cells in the blood had expanded clonally by week 6 at 0.1 to 3.0 mg/kg. Compared with CD4+, CD8+ T cells on average had more expanded clones.

Blood was sampled at baseline, cycle 4 day 1, and cycle 7 day 1. The clonotype originates from an adult with an advanced solid tumor such as melanoma, head and neck, liver or kidney cancer. The specimen comprised CD4+ or CD8+ T cells sorted from blood, sampled in a trial of the OX40 agonist ivuxolimab.

The CDR3 here is CASSPVADTQYF. DNA of the CDR3: TGTGCCAGCTCACCAGTAGCAGATACGCAGTATTTT. The J gene is TRBJ2-3, the V gene TRBV18; D ambiguous. V was cut by 2 bases and J by 4 bases, with 4 bases left in between. The CDR3 contains 12 residues. CDR1 is KGHSH, CDR2 LQKENI, per germline.